This TCR beta chain was recorded in a study of blood T cell repertoires in COVID-19. The CDR3 totals 16 residues. Germline V lookup: CDR1 SGHDT, CDR2 YYEEEE. Trimming at V came to 4 bases and at J to 2 bases, leaving 8 bases not matched to a gene. In the source study's methods: Estimates of nucleated cell counts were drawn from the amplification of reference gene primers. The repertoire was sequenced with immunoSEQ multiplex PCR; TCRdb's copy has only in-frame clones and lacks some. The V and J calls and the clone size are those of that table, but D and trimming were determined from the DNA. In the table there are approximately 90,000 clones, 70% to 85% of which are singletons.

The sequence came from an older man with acute or convalescent COVID-19. The source material was peripheral blood. The chain uses TRBV5-6 and TRBJ2-3; 9 bases align to TRBD1. The chain's CDR3 is CASSTTGTGYTDTQYF. The CDR3 DNA reads TGTGCCAGCAGCACAACCGGGACAGGGTACACAGATACGCAGTATTTT.